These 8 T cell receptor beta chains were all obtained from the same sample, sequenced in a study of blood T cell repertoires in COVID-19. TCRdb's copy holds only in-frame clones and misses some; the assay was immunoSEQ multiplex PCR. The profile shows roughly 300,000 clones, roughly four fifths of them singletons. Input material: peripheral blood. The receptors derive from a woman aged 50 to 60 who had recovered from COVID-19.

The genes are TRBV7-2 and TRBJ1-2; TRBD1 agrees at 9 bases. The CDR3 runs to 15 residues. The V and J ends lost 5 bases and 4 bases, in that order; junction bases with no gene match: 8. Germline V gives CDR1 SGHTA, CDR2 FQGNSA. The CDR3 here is CASSLQGARGYGYTF. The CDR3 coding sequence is TGTGCCAGCAGCCTACAGGGGGCGCGGGGCTATGGCTACACCTTC.

CDR3 amino acids: CASSINRGLYNEQFF. DNA for the CDR3: TGTGCCAGTAGTATAAACAGGGGGCTGTACAATGAGCAGTTCTTC. The rearrangement uses TRBV19 and TRBJ2-1; 9 bases map to TRBD1. CDR1 is LNHDA and CDR2 is SQIVND in the germline V gene (reference sequence). The ends lost 2 bases at V and 4 bases at J; junction bases unmatched: 3. The CDR3 covers 15 residues.

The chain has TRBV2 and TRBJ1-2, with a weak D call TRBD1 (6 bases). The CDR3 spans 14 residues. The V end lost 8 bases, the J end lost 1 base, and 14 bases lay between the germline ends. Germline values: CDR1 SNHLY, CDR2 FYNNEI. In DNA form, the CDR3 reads TGTGCCAGCTTGGGGGCCACGTTTAACTATGGCTACACCTTC. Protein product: CASLGATFNYGYTF.

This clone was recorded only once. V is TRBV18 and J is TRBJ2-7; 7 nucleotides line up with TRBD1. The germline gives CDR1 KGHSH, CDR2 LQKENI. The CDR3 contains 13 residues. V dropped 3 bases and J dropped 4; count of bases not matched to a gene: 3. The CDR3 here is CASSPTGFYEQYF. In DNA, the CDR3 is TGTGCCAGCTCACCGACAGGGTTTTACGAGCAGTACTTC.

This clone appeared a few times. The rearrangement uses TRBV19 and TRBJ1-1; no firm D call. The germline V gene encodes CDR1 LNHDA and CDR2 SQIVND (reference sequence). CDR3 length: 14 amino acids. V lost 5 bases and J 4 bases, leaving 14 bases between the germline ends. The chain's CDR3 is CASSRLAEGTEAFF. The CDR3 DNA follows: TGTGCCAGTAGTCGTCTGGCTGAGGGCACTGAAGCTTTCTTT.

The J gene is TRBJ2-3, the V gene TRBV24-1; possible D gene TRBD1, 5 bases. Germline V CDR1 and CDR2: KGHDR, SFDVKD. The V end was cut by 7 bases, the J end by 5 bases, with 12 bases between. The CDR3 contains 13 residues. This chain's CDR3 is CATRQGIGDTQYF. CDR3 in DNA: TGTGCCACCAGGCAGGGAATTGGAGATACGCAGTATTTT.

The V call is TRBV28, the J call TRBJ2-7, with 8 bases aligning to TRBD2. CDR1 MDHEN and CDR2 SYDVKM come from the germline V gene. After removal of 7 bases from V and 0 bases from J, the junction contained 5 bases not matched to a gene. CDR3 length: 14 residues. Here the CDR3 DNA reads TGTGCCAGCAAAGGCGGGGGGAGCTCCTACGAGCAGTACTTC. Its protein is CASKGGGSSYEQYF.

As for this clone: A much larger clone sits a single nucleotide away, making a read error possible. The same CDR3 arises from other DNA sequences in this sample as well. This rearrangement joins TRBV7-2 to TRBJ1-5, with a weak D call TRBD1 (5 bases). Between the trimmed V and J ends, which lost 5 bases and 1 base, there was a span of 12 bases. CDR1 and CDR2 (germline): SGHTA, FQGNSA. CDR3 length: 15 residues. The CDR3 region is CASSPLRGSNQPQHF. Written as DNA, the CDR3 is TGTGCCAGCAGCCCCCTGCGGGGGAGCAATCAGCCCCAGCATTTT.